The 27 T cell receptor beta chains below all came from one sample that was sequenced in a study of T cells in Graves' hyperthyroidism and ophthalmopathy. What was amplified from RNA transcripts were TCR beta CDR3 regions. An initial round of RT-PCR targeting the TCR CDR3 relied on the HTBI primer set. MiXCR, run by TCRdb on the multiplex PCR reads, gives a single entry per CDR3 protein. This table holds 300,000 or so distinct CDR3 sequences, 21% found once. The specimen sequenced was blood. The receptors shown here come from a woman aged 45-59 years with Graves' hyperthyroidism.

This clonotype was counted at least ten times. The rearrangement links TRBV7-3 to TRBJ1-1, with D possibly matching TRBD1 (5 bases). CDR1 is SGHTA, CDR2 FQGTGA, per germline. The CDR3 consists of 14 residues. V was clipped by 6 bases and J by 3 bases, with 14 bases between them. CDR3 amino acids: CASRRRQTDTEAFF. Written as DNA, the CDR3 is TGTGCCAGCAGACGACGACAGACTGACACTGAAGCTTTCTTT.

This clonotype appeared many times. The rearrangement joins TRBV29-1 to TRBJ1-1, with TRBD1 matching over 8 bases. J was trimmed by 0 bases and V by 6 bases; bases with no gene match: 6. CDR3 length equals 14 residues. Germline-derived CDR1 and CDR2 are SQVTM and ANQGSEA. CDR3 nucleotide sequence: TGCAGCGTGTGGACAGGGAGGGTGAACACTGAAGCTTTCTTT. It specifies CSVWTGRVNTEAFF.

This chain uses TRBV20-1 with TRBJ2-5, with D tentatively TRBD1 (6 bases). CDR1 DFQATT and CDR2 SNEGSKA come from the germline V gene (reference sequence). Trimming cost V 6 bases and J 5 bases, with 19 bases left between them. CDR3 length equals 14 residues. The CDR3 loop reads CSAAPTGTSETQYF. For the CDR3, the DNA is TGCAGTGCCGCCCCTACAGGGACCTCGGAGACCCAGTACTTC.

This clonotype was seen ten or more times. J is TRBJ2-7 and V is TRBV7-9, with D perhaps TRBD1 or TRBD2 (6 bases each). V lost 10 bases to trimming and J lost 2 bases, with 18 bases between them. CDR3 length equals 14 residues. Germline-derived CDR1 and CDR2 are SEHNR and FQNEAQ (reference sequence). As DNA, the CDR3 is TGTGCCACCCGACCGGGGGCAGGGGCCTACGAGCAGTACTTC. Its protein is CATRPGAGAYEQYF.

This clonotype was seen ten or more times. The chain uses TRBV12-3 or TRBV12-4 and TRBJ2-7; D is undetermined. The CDR3 runs to 14 residues. Trimming shortened V by 8 bases and J by 1 base, and 15 bases separated the two germline ends. The CDR3 DNA follows: TGTGCCAGCTGCTCCACGGACGGATCCTACGAGCAGTACTTC. Translated: CASCSTDGSYEQYF.

This clonotype was seen more than once but under ten times. A single base separates this from a much larger clone, so it may be a read error. The chain has TRBV20-1 and TRBJ2-3; D may be TRBD2 (6 bases). From germline, CDR1 is DFQATT and CDR2 SNEGSKA (reference sequence). The CDR3 is 13 residues long. Trimming shortened V by 0 bases and J by 8 bases, and 12 bases separated the two germline ends. The CDR3 coding sequence is TGCAGTGCTAGAGATGGGGGGTTGTGTACGCAGTATTTT. Translated, it gives CSARDGGLCTQYF.

The chain links TRBV25-1 to TRBJ1-2; TRBD1 matches 8 bases. The germline V gene has CDR1 MGHDK and CDR2 SYGVNS. Trimming took 11 bases from V and 5 from J; bases not matched to a gene: 7. The CDR3 is made up of 12 amino acids. The CDR3 nucleotides are TGTGCCTCCACCGGGACAGGATATGGCTACACCTTC. Amino acids: CASTGTGYGYTF.

This clonotype has just a few counts. V usage is TRBV20-1 and J usage is TRBJ2-3; D is unclear. This CDR3 comprises 12 residues. V lost 5 bases and J 4 bases, leaving 10 bases between the germline ends. Per the germline V gene, CDR1 is DFQATT and CDR2 is SNEGSKA (reference sequence). CDR3 in amino acids: CSAPGWADTQYF. The CDR3 region has the DNA TGCAGTGCTCCCGGTTGGGCAGATACGCAGTATTTT.

The sample holds many counts of this clonotype. For the CDR3, the DNA is TGTGCCATCAGTGAAATGGGCAGGGGGACAGATACGCAGTATTTT. It is translated as CAISEMGRGTDTQYF. This chain joins TRBV10-3 and TRBJ2-3; 7 bases line up with TRBD1. Trimming cost V 3 bases and J 3 bases; bases outside gene matches: 6. Germline V gene lookup returns CDR1 ENHRY and CDR2 SYGVKD. CDR3 length: 15 amino acids.

In this sample, this clonotype turned up many times. The J gene is TRBJ2-2, the V gene TRBV28; 9 positions match TRBD1. V shed 5 bases, J shed 5 bases, and the junction held 12 bases outside the gene matches. CDR3 length: 17 amino acids. Germline V lookup: CDR1 MDHEN, CDR2 SYDVKM. CDR3 nucleotides: TGTGCCAGCAGTCCCCTCGGGACAGGGAGCAGAACCGGGGAGCTGTTTTTT. It translates to CASSPLGTGSRTGELFF.

There are a few counts of this clonotype. The chain has TRBV18 and TRBJ2-7; D assignment may be TRBD1 or TRBD2 (5 bases each). The CDR3 loop spans 14 amino acids. CDR1 KGHSH and CDR2 LQKENI come from the germline V gene. V was shortened by 7 bases and J by 0 bases, with 13 bases between the two germline ends. For the CDR3, the DNA is TGTGCCAGCTTTAGGGACGGAAGCTCCTACGAGCAGTACTTC. This codes for CASFRDGSSYEQYF.

The chain links TRBV7-3 to TRBJ1-6; TRBD1 is a possible D gene (5 bases). V dropped 5 bases and J dropped 7 bases, with 12 bases sitting between them. Germline V lookup: CDR1 SGHTA, CDR2 FQGTGA. This CDR3 has 14 residues. The CDR3 loop reads CASSPPGGNSPLHF. The CDR3 DNA follows: TGTGCCAGCAGCCCCCCCGGGGGGAATTCACCCCTCCACTTT.

This clonotype was counted ten times or more. The V gene is TRBV9, the J gene TRBJ2-7, with 7 bases that match TRBD2. This CDR3 is 16 amino acids long. Per germline, CDR1 SGDLS and CDR2 YYNGEE. Trimming removed 0 bases from V and 6 bases from J; junction bases left unmatched: 12. The CDR3 sequence is CASSVDPMGGIREQYF. CDR3 coding DNA: TGTGCCAGCAGCGTAGACCCGATGGGGGGGATCCGCGAGCAGTACTTC.

This clonotype was observed many times. This chain links TRBV20-1 with TRBJ1-5; no clear D gene. The germline V gene encodes CDR1 DFQATT and CDR2 SNEGSKA (reference sequence). The CDR3 spans 13 residues. V lost 3 bases to trimming and J lost 1 base, with 7 bases between them. The CDR3 loop reads CSARGRSNQPQHF. CDR3 coding DNA: TGCAGTGCTAGGGGTAGGAGCAATCAGCCCCAGCATTTT.

This clonotype was picked up many times. The chain carries TRBV30 and TRBJ2-1; 11 bases are shared with TRBD2. The ends lost 8 bases at V and 4 bases at J; junction bases unmatched: 7. Germline assignment: CDR1 GTSNPN and CDR2 SVGIG (reference sequence). This CDR3 has 14 amino acids. The CDR3 region has the DNA TGTGCCCGATCTAGCGGGGGGAGGTACAATGAGCAGTTCTTC. As protein: CARSSGGRYNEQFF.

The J gene is TRBJ2-6, the V gene TRBV19; 9 bases agree with TRBD2. This CDR3 region has 16 residues. Germline values: CDR1 LNHDA, CDR2 SQIVND (reference sequence). The J segment lost 2 bases and the V segment lost 7 bases, leaving 6 bases of the junction unmatched. Written as DNA, the CDR3 is TGTGCCAGTATTCGCGGGGGGGCCGCTGGGGCCAACGTCCTGACTTTC. Translation gives CASIRGGAAGANVLTF.

The sample holds a few counts of this clonotype. This rearrangement joins TRBV5-4 to TRBJ2-7; weak D call: TRBD2 (7 bases). Germline V gene sequence: CDR1 SGHNT, CDR2 YYREEE (reference sequence). Trimming pared 5 bases from V and 4 bases from J, leaving 16 bases between. This CDR3 region has 14 residues. DNA for the CDR3: TGTGCCAGCAGTTGGGGGAGGGGGGATTACGAGCAGTACTTC. It specifies CASSWGRGDYEQYF.

Only one count was recorded for this clonotype. This chain uses TRBV18 with TRBJ1-1, with 7 bases lining up with TRBD1. This CDR3 is 16 amino acids long. Trimming removed 2 bases from V and 0 bases from J; junction bases left unmatched: 6. Germline V gives CDR1 KGHSH, CDR2 LQKENI. Here the CDR3 reads CASSPIGTAVNTEAFF. CDR3 coding DNA: TGTGCCAGCTCACCAATAGGGACAGCCGTGAACACTGAAGCTTTCTTT.

At least ten counts were recorded for this clonotype. This sequence may be a read error, since a much larger clone differs from it by one base. The V call is TRBV9, the J call TRBJ1-1; no clear D. The CDR3 totals 12 residues. Germline values: CDR1 SGDLS, CDR2 YYNGEE. V dropped 4 bases and J dropped 0 bases, with 4 bases sitting between them. For the CDR3, the DNA is TGTGCCAGCAGCCGATTGAACACTGAAGCTTTCTTT. It yields the protein CASSRLNTEAFF.

This clonotype was recorded many times. The chain carries TRBV5-1 and TRBJ1-5; the D is unclear. This CDR3 region has 14 residues. CDR1 and CDR2 (germline): SGHRS, YFSETQ. The V end was cut by 0 bases, the J end by 9 bases, with 13 bases between. For the CDR3, the DNA is TGCGCCAGCAGCTTGGTGTCGGGTCCCGGGCCCCAGCATTTT. Its protein is CASSLVSGPGPQHF.

In its sample, this clonotype was seen many times. V is TRBV30 and J is TRBJ2-5; 7 bases fit TRBD2. The V gene's germline CDR1 is GTSNPN and CDR2 SVGIG (reference sequence). CDR3 length: 12 amino acids. V lost 0 bases to trimming and J lost 5 bases; unmatched junction nucleotides: 0. CDR3 in amino acids: CAWSVAGETQYF. The CDR3 bases are TGTGCCTGGAGTGTAGCGGGGGAGACCCAGTACTTC.

This clonotype was recorded at least ten times. The chain uses TRBV18 and TRBJ2-1; 9 positions agree with TRBD1. Germline CDR1 reads KGHSH; CDR2 reads LQKENI. V was clipped by 2 bases and J by 6 bases; unmatched bases: 5. The CDR3 contains 15 residues. The CDR3 DNA reads TGTGCCAGCTCACCAAGGGACAGGGTCATCAATGAGCAGTTCTTC. It codes for CASSPRDRVINEQFF.

To note about this clonotype: This may arise from a read error, as a much more abundant clone is one base away. This chain links TRBV3-1 with TRBJ2-5; either TRBD1 or TRBD2 may supply D (6 bases each). Germline CDR1 reads LGHDT; CDR2 reads YNNKEL (reference sequence). The CDR3 is 15 amino acids. The CDR3 region is CASSRSDRPRENQYF. Here the CDR3 DNA reads TGTGCCAGCAGCCGATCCGACAGGCCACGGGAGAACCAGTACTTC.

The chain employs TRBV27 and TRBJ1-2, with TRBD1 matching 11 bases. The CDR3 extends over 18 amino acids. Germline V lookup: CDR1 MNHEY, CDR2 SMNVEV (reference sequence). V shed 5 bases and J 3 bases; nucleotides not matched to a gene: 14. The CDR3 coding sequence is TGTGCCAGCAGTAGAGCCGGGACAGGGGGGCAATCCTACTATGGCTACACCTTC. It encodes CASSRAGTGGQSYYGYTF.

The CDR3 protein is CASSYAGTINEQFF. The CDR3 nucleotides read TGTGCCAGCAGTTACGCCGGGACTATCAATGAGCAGTTCTTC. This chain uses TRBV6-5 with TRBJ2-1, with TRBD2 matching 7 bases. V lost 2 bases and J lost 6; bases outside the gene matches: 4. CDR1 is MNHEY, CDR2 SVGAGI, per germline. The CDR3 has 14 residues.

This clonotype was detected only a few times. V gene TRBV6-1 combines with J gene TRBJ1-1, with D unclear. V gave up 5 bases and J gave up 7 bases, with 8 bases separating them. Germline values: CDR1 MNHNS, CDR2 SASEGT. The CDR3 sequence is 11 residues long. CDR3 sequence reads: CASSTRNEAFF. The CDR3 DNA is TGTGCCAGCAGTACCAGGAATGAAGCTTTCTTT.

The table lists this clonotype with many counts. This CDR3 reads CASSVDTVGAYNSPLHF. The CDR3, as DNA: TGTGCCAGCAGCGTAGATACGGTTGGGGCCTATAATTCACCCCTCCACTTT. The chain links TRBV7-8 to TRBJ1-6; D not certain. This CDR3 has 17 amino acids. V was shortened by 5 bases and J by 2 bases, with 16 bases between the two germline ends. The germline V gene has CDR1 SGHVS and CDR2 FQNEAQ.